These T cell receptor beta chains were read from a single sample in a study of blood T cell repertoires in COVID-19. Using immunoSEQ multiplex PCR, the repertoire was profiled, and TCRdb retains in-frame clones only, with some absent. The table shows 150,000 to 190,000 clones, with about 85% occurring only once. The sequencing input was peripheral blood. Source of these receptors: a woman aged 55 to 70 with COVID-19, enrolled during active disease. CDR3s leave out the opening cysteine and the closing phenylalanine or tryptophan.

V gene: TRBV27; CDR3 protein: ASSPWTGEETQY
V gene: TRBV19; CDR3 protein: ASSETSVETQY
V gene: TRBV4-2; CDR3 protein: ASSQPGQSTGELF
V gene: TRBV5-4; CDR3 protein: ASSGRQGQGGTSTDTQY
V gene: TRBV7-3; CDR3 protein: ASSLMAGTIGNTQY
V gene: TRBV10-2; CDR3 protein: ASSPDRMNQH
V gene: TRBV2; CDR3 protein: ARATNNEQF
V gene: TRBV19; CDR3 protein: ASSRPAGGPSETQY
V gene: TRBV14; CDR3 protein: ASSYSVNTEAF
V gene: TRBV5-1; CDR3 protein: ASSLVSTGELF
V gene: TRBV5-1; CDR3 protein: ASSDPLWYGYT
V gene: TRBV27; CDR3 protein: ASSLGANYGYT
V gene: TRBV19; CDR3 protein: ASSIGQGTYGYT
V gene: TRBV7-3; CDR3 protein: ASSSMGTGGNEQF
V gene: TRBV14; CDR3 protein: ASKGDSGEAF
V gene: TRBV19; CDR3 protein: ASSWSSGANVLT
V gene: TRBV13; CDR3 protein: ASLRRGTDTQY
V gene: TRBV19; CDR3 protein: ASSISGNEKLF
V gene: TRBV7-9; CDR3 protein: ASSPTVNTEAF
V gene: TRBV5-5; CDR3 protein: ASSFGTGGVYGYT
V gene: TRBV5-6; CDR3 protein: ASSFARGRPNTEAF
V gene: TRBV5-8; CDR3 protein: ASSLVTYNSPLH
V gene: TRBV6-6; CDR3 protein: ASSLSGTGASYEQY
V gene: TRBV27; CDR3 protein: ASSHAANYGYT
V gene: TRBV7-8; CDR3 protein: ASSFRQNTEAF
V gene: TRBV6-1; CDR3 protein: ASSENFNEKLF
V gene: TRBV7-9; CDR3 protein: ASSLVGGNTIY
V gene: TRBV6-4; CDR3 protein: ASSPRGGTTYNEQF
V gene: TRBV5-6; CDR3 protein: ASSPVGSGRRDTDTQY
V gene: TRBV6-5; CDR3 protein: ASSDSLYEQY
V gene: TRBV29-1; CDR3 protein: SVMGGTEAF
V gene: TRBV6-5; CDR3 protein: ATLDSQNQPQH
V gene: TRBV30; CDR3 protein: AWRQQDRGRNTEAF
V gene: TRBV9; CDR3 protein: ASSVGYGSSYNEQF
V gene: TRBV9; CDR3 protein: ASSARGAGGPSGELF
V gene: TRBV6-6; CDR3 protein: ASRVGQNTEAF